These T cell receptor beta chains were read from a single sample in a study of CD8 T cells in Susac syndrome. From the immunoSEQ multiplex PCR reads, TCRdb called clonotypes with MiXCR, one entry per CDR3 protein. The sample records 150,000 to 200,000 distinct CDR3 sequences, roughly 95% being singletons. Sample: CD4+ T cells from PBMCs. The receptor source for this set is a human donor with multiple sclerosis. Both conserved end residues are trimmed from each CDR3.

CDR3 length | V gene | CDR3 protein
12 | TRBV29-1 | SVDGGTMNTEAF
13 | TRBV20-1 | SARDGREWSDTQY
11 | TRBV5-1 | ASSPLGTGELF
11 | TRBV20-1 | SARVRSRETQY
11 | TRBV10-2 | ASGRQAFYEQY
16 | TRBV27 | ASSPFASGTASGGGYT
12 | TRBV20-1 | SARKHEATYEQY
14 | TRBV5-4 | ASSRVVEGGGYEQY
12 | TRBV3-1 | ASSQRGAQETQY
11 | TRBV18 | ASSQGTDEKLF
12 | TRBV18 | ASSPVGAGNTIY
11 | TRBV12-3/TRBV12-4 | ASRRLAGETQY
11 | TRBV2 | ALGGRSDSPLH
11 | TRBV9 | ASSVGGENIQY
12 | TRBV5-1 | ASSLISTGAEQY
13 | TRBV7-3 | ASSLNQGLNTEAF
13 | TRBV27 | ASSLLPGRPDTQY
11 | TRBV2 | ASSGQGAGEQF
12 | TRBV20-1 | SAISGVVAYGYT
15 | TRBV6-5 | ASSYPLTAYSNQPQH
12 | TRBV30 | AWKGVAAGNTIY
13 | TRBV11-2 | ASSPGQGNFHEQY
12 | TRBV20-1 | SAQVGPGGQPQH
11 | TRBV30 | AWSGGTKETQY
12 | TRBV20-1 | SAPYRASSYEQY
10 | TRBV4-1 | ASSPESDTQY
12 | TRBV29-1 | SVTIGPGYNEQF
12 | TRBV7-9 | ASSSTGLQYEQY
12 | TRBV25-1 | ASEDPHSTYEQY
13 | TRBV12-3/TRBV12-4 | ASRGQGGTYNEQF
10 | TRBV30 | AWSVAQTGLF
14 | TRBV20-1 | SARPASGRPTDTQY
13 | TRBV12-3/TRBV12-4 | ASSSLDRTVIEQY
13 | TRBV24-1 | ATSDPATSYNEQF
12 | TRBV14 | ASRRGSGRGEQF
12 | TRBV20-1 | SASGSSGGHEQY
13 | TRBV3-1 | ASSQEGQGGNEQF
11 | TRBV5-4 | ASSSQGPDTQY
11 | TRBV3-1 | ASSFGHEGTQY
11 | TRBV7-8 | ASSLGILTEAF
9 | TRBV30 | TWSPYNEQF
13 | TRBV27 | ASSFVGNSNQPQH
13 | TRBV18 | ASSPPQGAGETQY
10 | TRBV6-5 | ASRGTAREQY
14 | TRBV6-2/TRBV6-3 | ASSSHGDQSLYEQY
12 | TRBV5-1 | ASSLDGGNYEQY
12 | TRBV6-2/TRBV6-3 | AVGRPKSQETQY
9 | TRBV25-1 | ASSERREAF
15 | TRBV14 | ASSQPGTSGAAQRQF
11 | TRBV29-1 | SVTGRLIDEAF
14 | TRBV9 | ASSVAPSQSVYEQY
13 | TRBV3-1 | ASSQEGVSGQPQH
10 | TRBV3-1 | ASGEANYGYT
10 | TRBV9 | ASSVFTDTQY
11 | TRBV25-1 | ASSGTHTGELF
11 | TRBV20-1 | SASKRESYEQY
13 | TRBV3-1 | ASSQGQLNGETQY
11 | TRBV29-1 | SGGTSGTNEQF
10 | TRBV2 | ASRWGLYEQY